These T cell receptor beta chains were read from a single sample in a study of quantifying T cell responses using KT2 cells. TCRdb independently ran MiXCR on the UMI-ligation and nested PCR reads; one entry per CDR3 protein. This sample has 39,000 or so distinct CDR3 sequences, with more than 15% found just once. The source material was PBMCs spiked with cells of the T cell clone KT2. These receptors were collected from a human donor. The CDR3 runs from the conserved cysteine through the conserved F or W. Fields, in order: clone size, V gene, J gene, D gene, CDR3 length, CDR3 DNA, CDR3 protein. The D gene is left open where the match is weak. Where a row states a size, it is once, few, many or the class of an expanded clone; other rows omit it.

>few|TRBV12-3/TRBV12-4|TRBJ2-7|.|13
TGTGCCAGCAGCACGGGATCCGCCTACGAGCAGTACTTC
CASSTGSAYEQYF
>once|TRBV4-1|TRBJ1-1|TRBD1|16
TGCGCCAGCAGCCAAGTCGGCAGGGGGCAGGACACTGAAGCTTTCTTT
CASSQVGRGQDTEAFF
>few|TRBV6-1|TRBJ1-3|TRBD1|16
TGTGCCAGCAGTGAAAGGACAGGTAGCTCTGGAAACACCATATATTTT
CASSERTGSSGNTIYF
>many|TRBV29-1|TRBJ2-3|TRBD1|13
TGCAGCGTGGGACAGGGGGTTACAGATACGCAGTATTTT
CSVGQGVTDTQYF
>.|TRBV30|TRBJ1-1|.|13
TGTGCCTGGAGTGTAAGATGGGGAACTGAAGCTTTCTTT
CAWSVRWGTEAFF
>.|TRBV2|TRBJ2-2|TRBD2|15
TGTGCCAGCAGTCGGACTAGTGTTGACATCGGGGAGCTGTTTTTT
CASSRTSVDIGELFF
>.|TRBV6-5|TRBJ1-2|TRBD1|18
TGTGCCAGCAGTTACATGGGCACCGGGACAGAGAGTAACTATGGCTACACCTTC
CASSYMGTGTESNYGYTF
>few|TRBV7-2|TRBJ2-7|.|16
TGTGCCAGCAGCTTAGCCCTGGGACACCTCCTCTACGAGCAGTACTTC
CASSLALGHLLYEQYF
>few|TRBV29-1|TRBJ2-2|.|11
TGCAGCGCTACCTTTTCCGGGGAGCTGTTTTTT
CSATFSGELFF
>few|TRBV20-1|TRBJ1-5|.|15
TGCAGTGCTAGAGAGATAGTAGCTAGCAATCAGCCCCAGCATTTT
CSAREIVASNQPQHF
>.|TRBV2|TRBJ2-7|TRBD1|12
TGTGCCAGCAGCTGGACAGGGTACGAGCAGTACTTC
CASSWTGYEQYF
>few|TRBV13|TRBJ1-4|TRBD1|17
TGTGCCAGCAGCCGGACCGGGACAGGGGGACCTAATGAAAAACTGTTTTTT
CASSRTGTGGPNEKLFF
>.|TRBV29-1|TRBJ1-1|.|12
TGCAGCGTTGGGACCGACTACACTGAAGCTTTCTTT
CSVGTDYTEAFF
>.|TRBV6-1|TRBJ2-4|.|14
TGTGCCAGCAGGGGGGAACAGTCGTGGAACATTCAGTACTTC
CASRGEQSWNIQYF
>few|TRBV7-2|TRBJ1-2|.|12
TGTGCCAGCAGCTCCACCGGGGATGGCTACACCTTC
CASSSTGDGYTF
>few|TRBV6-1|TRBJ2-7|.|13
TGTGCCAGCGGGGGGGACACCCACTACGAGCAGTACTTC
CASGGDTHYEQYF
>.|TRBV6-1|TRBJ1-2|.|16
TGTGCCAGCAGTCCATACAACAGGGAACCCTTCTATGGCTACACCTTC
CASSPYNREPFYGYTF
>.|TRBV7-2|TRBJ2-1|TRBD2|14
TGTGCCAGCATTGTAGCGGGTCCATACAATGAGCAGTTCTTC
CASIVAGPYNEQFF